These 8 T cell receptor beta chains share one sample of origin, sequenced in a study of shared clonotypes between healthy human individuals. TCRdb keeps only in-frame clones here, not all; method: immunoSEQ multiplex PCR. The sample contains around 550,000 clones, roughly 95% of which appear only once. Naive CD8 isolation took CD45RO-negative cells positively selected for CCR7 and excluded terminally differentiated effector memory CD45RA+ cells. Sequencing was carried out using naive CD8+ T cells sorted from blood. The receptors come from a woman in her 30s in good health.

This sequence joins TRBV11-2 and TRBJ2-1, with TRBD2 matching 9 bases. Germline CDR1 SGHAT, CDR2 FQNNGV. The CDR3 consists of 15 residues. J lost 4 bases, V lost 4 bases, and 5 bases had no gene match. Here the CDR3 reads CASSSLAGLYNEQFF. For the CDR3, the DNA is TGTGCCAGCAGCTCACTAGCGGGTTTATACAATGAGCAGTTCTTC.

CDR3 sequence reads: CASSLALGTYRPQDYEQYF. The CDR3 bases are TGTGCCAGCAGCTTGGCCTTGGGGACATACCGGCCCCAAGACTACGAGCAGTACTTC. V and J are TRBV5-5 and TRBJ2-7; possible D gene TRBD1, 6 bases. The CDR3 contains 19 residues. Germline V lookup: CDR1 SGHKS, CDR2 YYEKEE (reference sequence). Trimming stripped 0 bases from V and 3 bases from J, with 25 bases between. The variable domain in full, completed from reference TRBV5-5 and TRBJ2-7, reads DAGVTQSPTHLIKTRGQQVTLRCSPISGHKSVSWYQQVLGQGPQFIFQYYEKEERGRGNFPDRFSARQFPNYSSELNVNALLLGDSALYLCASSLALGTYRPQDYEQYFGPGTRLTVT.

The rearrangement links TRBV7-9 to TRBJ2-7, with 7 nucleotides matching TRBD1. The length of the CDR3 is 14 residues. V was pared by 5 bases and J by 4 bases, with 8 bases of the junction left unmatched. Germline assignment: CDR1 SEHNR and CDR2 FQNEAQ (reference sequence). CDR3: CASSLERGPYEQYF. The CDR3 DNA follows: TGTGCCAGCAGCCTCGAAAGGGGGCCTTACGAGCAGTACTTC.

This chain links TRBV2 with TRBJ1-1, with D possibly TRBD1 on 5 matching bases. The CDR3 is 16 residues long. Germline CDR1 SNHLY, CDR2 FYNNEI. V was shortened by 0 bases and J by 5 bases, with 16 bases between the two germline ends. For the CDR3, the DNA is TGTGCCAGCAGTGAAGCTTTAGGGGTCGGAAGGACTGAAGCTTTCTTT. Translated: CASSEALGVGRTEAFF.

The sample holds one count of this clone. The V and J genes are TRBV28 and TRBJ1-1; D gene unclear. Per the germline V gene, CDR1 is MDHEN and CDR2 is SYDVKM. The ends were cut back, 6 bases at V and 0 bases at J, with 20 bases in the middle. CDR3 length equals 17 residues. The CDR3 loop is CASRPKLRQYMNTEAFF. The CDR3 DNA reads as TGTGCCAGCAGACCTAAACTTCGGCAGTACATGAACACTGAAGCTTTCTTT.

The J gene is TRBJ2-7, the V gene TRBV2; the match to TRBD2 covers 7 bases. The germline CDR1 and CDR2 sequences are SNHLY and FYNNEI. The CDR3 sequence is 12 residues long. J was trimmed by 3 bases and V by 8 bases; bases with no gene match: 4. Written as DNA, the CDR3 is TGTGCCAGCGCCGGACTAGGCTACGAGCAGTACTTC. Translation gives CASAGLGYEQYF.

This clone was detected once. J is TRBJ1-1 and V is TRBV28; TRBD1 agrees at 8 bases. V was pared by 3 bases and J by 6 bases, with 6 bases of the junction left unmatched. Germline V lookup: CDR1 MDHEN, CDR2 SYDVKM. This CDR3 has 14 amino acids. CDR3 amino acids: CASSFSQGAAEAFF. The CDR3 DNA follows: TGTGCCAGCAGTTTTTCCCAGGGGGCCGCTGAAGCTTTCTTT.

This rearrangement joins TRBV27 to TRBJ1-1, with D possibly matching TRBD1 (5 bases). This CDR3 contains 14 residues. Trimming cost V 5 bases and J 3 bases, with 13 bases left between them. Germline CDR1 is MNHEY and CDR2 is SMNVEV (reference sequence). The DNA of the CDR3 is TGTGCCAGCAGTCCGTCTCCAGGGTACACTGAAGCTTTCTTT. Protein: CASSPSPGYTEAFF.